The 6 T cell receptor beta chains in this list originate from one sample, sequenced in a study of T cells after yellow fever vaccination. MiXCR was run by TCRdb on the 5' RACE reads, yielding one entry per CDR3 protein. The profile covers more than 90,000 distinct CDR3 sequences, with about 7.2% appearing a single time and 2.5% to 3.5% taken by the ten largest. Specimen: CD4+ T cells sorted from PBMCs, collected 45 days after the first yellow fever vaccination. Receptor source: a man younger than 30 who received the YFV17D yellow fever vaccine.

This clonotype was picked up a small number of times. The CDR3 spells CASSLPEGGELFF. The DNA for the CDR3 is TGTGCCAGCAGTTTACCGGAAGGCGGGGAGCTGTTTTTT. This chain joins TRBV27 and TRBJ2-2; D call uncertain. The CDR3 is 13 residues long. Trimming took 2 bases from V and 7 from J, leaving 8 bases between them. Per germline, CDR1 MNHEY and CDR2 SMNVEV (reference sequence).

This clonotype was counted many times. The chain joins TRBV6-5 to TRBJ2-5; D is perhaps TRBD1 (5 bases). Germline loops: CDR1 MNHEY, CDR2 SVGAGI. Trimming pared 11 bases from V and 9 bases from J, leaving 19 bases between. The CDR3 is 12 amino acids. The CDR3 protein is CAEGVGSVAQYF. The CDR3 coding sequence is TGTGCCGAAGGGGTTGGATCTGTGGCCCAGTACTTC.

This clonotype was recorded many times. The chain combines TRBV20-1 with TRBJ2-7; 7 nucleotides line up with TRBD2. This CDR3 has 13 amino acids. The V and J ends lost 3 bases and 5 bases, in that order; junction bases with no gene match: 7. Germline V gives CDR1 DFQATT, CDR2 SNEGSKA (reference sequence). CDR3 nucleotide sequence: TGCAGTGCTAGGGGACTACGCTACGACGAGCAGTACTTC. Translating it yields CSARGLRYDEQYF.

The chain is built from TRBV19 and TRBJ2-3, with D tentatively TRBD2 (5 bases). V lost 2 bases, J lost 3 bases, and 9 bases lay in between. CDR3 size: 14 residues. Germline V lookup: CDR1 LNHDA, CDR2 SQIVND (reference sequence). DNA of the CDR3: TGTGCCAGTAGTATATCTCGGGAAACAGATACGCAGTATTTT. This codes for CASSISRETDTQYF.

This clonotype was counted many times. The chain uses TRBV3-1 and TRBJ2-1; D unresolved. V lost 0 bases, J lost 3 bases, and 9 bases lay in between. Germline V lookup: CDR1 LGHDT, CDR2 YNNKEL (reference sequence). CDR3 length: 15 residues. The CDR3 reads CASSQDWRIYNEQFF. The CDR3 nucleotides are TGTGCCAGCAGCCAAGATTGGCGGATCTACAATGAGCAGTTCTTC.

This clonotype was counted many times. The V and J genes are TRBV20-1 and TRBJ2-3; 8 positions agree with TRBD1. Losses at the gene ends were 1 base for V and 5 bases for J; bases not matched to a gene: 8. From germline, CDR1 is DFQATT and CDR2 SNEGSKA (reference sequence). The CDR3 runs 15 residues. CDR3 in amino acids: CSARGGATGEDTQYF. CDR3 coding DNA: TGCAGTGCTAGAGGGGGGGCGACAGGGGAAGATACGCAGTATTTT.